The entry below describes one T cell receptor beta chain. This record belongs to a study of T cell changes during pregnancy in multiple sclerosis. Some clones are missing from TCRdb's copy, which holds only in-frame ones; the method was immunoSEQ multiplex PCR. The data contain roughly 88,000 clones, approximately 92% of them singletons. CDR1 and CDR2 from the germline V gene are MDHEN and SYDVKM. V was pared by 7 bases and J by 2 bases, with 24 bases between. CDR3 length: 18 residues. This material consisted of peripheral blood, taken in the first trimester of pregnancy. This clonotype originated in a female donor with multiple sclerosis, enrolled in a pregnancy study. The chain has TRBV28 and TRBJ2-1; tentative D call: TRBD2 (6 bases). CDR3 region: CASTGGDMAGPAYNEQFF. The CDR3 DNA reads as TGTGCCAGCACCGGTGGGGATATGGCGGGACCCGCCTACAATGAGCAGTTCTTC.